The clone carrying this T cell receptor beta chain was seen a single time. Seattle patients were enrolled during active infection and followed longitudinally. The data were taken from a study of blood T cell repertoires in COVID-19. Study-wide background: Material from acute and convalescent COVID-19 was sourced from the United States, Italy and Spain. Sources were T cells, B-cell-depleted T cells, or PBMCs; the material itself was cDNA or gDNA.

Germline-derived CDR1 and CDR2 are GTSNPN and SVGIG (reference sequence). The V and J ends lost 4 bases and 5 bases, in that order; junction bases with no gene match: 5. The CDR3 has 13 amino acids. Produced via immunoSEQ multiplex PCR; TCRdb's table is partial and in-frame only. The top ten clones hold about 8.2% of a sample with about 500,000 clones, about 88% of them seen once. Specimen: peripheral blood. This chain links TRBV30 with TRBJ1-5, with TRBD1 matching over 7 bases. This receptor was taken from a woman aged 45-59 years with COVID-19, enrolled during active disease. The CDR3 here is CAWNEGAYQPQHF. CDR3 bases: TGTGCCTGGAATGAGGGGGCGTATCAGCCCCAGCATTTT.